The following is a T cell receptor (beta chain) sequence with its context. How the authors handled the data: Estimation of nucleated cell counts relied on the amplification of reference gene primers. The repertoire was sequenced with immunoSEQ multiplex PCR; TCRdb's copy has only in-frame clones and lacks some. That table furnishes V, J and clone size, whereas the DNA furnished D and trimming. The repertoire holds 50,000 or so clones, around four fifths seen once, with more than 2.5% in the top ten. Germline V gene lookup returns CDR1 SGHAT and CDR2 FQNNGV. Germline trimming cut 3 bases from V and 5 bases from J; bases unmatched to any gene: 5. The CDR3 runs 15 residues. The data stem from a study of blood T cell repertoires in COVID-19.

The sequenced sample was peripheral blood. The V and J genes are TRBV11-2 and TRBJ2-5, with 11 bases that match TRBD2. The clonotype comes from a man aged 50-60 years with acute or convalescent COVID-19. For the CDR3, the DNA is TGTGCCAGCAGCTTTAGCGGGGGGGCAGGGGAGACCCAGTACTTC. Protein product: CASSFSGGAGETQYF.